This T cell receptor (beta chain) was recovered during a study of T-cell memory formation after mild COVID-19. Study observations and caveats: Contracting clones, day 15 to 85, had balanced CD4/CD8, and later expanders favored CD4+.

On this clonotype itself: Its cognate antigen is unknown.

The V and J ends lost 11 bases and 8 bases, in that order; junction bases with no gene match: 9. Germline CDR1 is SNHLY and CDR2 is FYNNEI. The CDR3 has 13 residues. MiXCR was run by TCRdb on the 5' RACE reads, yielding one entry per CDR3 protein. The repertoire consists of about 130,000 distinct CDR3 sequences, with under 30% occurring once and the leading ten covering 24%. The chain carries TRBV2 and TRBJ2-1; 10 bases align to TRBD2. This receptor was obtained from an adult woman who had mild COVID-19 (a few samples of this study predate the infection). Cell type and time point are not known. The sequenced sample consisted of PBMCs or a T cell subset sorted from them (not recorded which). CDR3 protein: CAGASGRGDEQFF. In DNA form, the CDR3 reads TGTGCCGGCGCTAGCGGGAGAGGGGATGAGCAGTTCTTC.